The entry below describes one T cell receptor beta chain. This sample was included in a study of T cells expressing NK-cell markers. This CDR3 is built from 16 residues. Germline CDR1 and CDR2: SEHNR and FQNEAQ (reference sequence). TCRdb reanalyzed the 5' RACE reads and collapses them to one entry per CDR3 protein, without DNA. This repertoire comprises about 410,000 distinct CDR3 sequences; its ten largest clones make up roughly 10%. Sequenced material: blood T cells: a sorted CD56 or NKG2C T cell subset, CD4+ or CD8+ T cells, or bulk PBMC T cells (not recorded which). This chain links TRBV7-9 with TRBJ2-1; TCRdb gives TRBD2 as the D gene, but with no DNA this cannot be confirmed. The receptor was derived from a woman aged 45-65 years in good health. The CDR3 sequence is CASSSRTSGSDNEQFF.